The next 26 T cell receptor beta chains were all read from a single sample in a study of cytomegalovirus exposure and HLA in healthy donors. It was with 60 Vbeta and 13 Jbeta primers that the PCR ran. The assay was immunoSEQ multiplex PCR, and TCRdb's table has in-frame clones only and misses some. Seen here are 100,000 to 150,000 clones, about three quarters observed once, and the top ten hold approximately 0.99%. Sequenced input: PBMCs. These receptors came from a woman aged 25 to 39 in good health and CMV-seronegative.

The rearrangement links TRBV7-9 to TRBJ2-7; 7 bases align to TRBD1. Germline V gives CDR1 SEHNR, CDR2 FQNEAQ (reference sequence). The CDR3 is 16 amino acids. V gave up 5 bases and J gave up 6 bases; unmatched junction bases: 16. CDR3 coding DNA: TGTGCCAGCAGCGACGAAGGGGGCGAACACTCGGCCGAGCAGTACTTC. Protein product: CASSDEGGEHSAEQYF.

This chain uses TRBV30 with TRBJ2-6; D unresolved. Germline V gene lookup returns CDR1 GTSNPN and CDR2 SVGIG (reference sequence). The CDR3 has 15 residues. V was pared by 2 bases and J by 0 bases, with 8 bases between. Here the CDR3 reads CAWSLVFSGANVLTF. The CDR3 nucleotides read TGTGCCTGGAGTCTAGTGTTCTCTGGGGCCAACGTCCTGACTTTC.

CDR3 residues: CASSASGTGRNQPQHF. CDR3 in DNA: TGTGCCAGCAGTGCCTCCGGGACAGGCCGCAATCAGCCCCAGCATTTT. This chain links TRBV2 with TRBJ1-5; 8 bases fit TRBD1. The ends lost 4 bases at V and 2 bases at J; junction bases unmatched: 7. Germline CDR1 is SNHLY and CDR2 is FYNNEI. The CDR3 runs to 16 residues.

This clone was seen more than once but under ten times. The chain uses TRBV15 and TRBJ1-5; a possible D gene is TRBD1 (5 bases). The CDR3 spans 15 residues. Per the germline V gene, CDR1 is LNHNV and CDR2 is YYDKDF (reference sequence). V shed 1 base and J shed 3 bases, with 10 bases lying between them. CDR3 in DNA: TGTGCCACCAGCAGAGGCGGGGCACTCAATCAGCCCCAGCATTTT. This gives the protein CATSRGGALNQPQHF.

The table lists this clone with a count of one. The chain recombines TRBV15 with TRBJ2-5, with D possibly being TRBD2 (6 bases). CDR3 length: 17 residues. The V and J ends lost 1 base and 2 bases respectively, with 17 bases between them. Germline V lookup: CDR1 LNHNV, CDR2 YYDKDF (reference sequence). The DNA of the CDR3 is TGTGCCACCAGCAGAGGCAGACTAGGCCGCGAACAAGAGACCCAGTACTTC. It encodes CATSRGRLGREQETQYF.

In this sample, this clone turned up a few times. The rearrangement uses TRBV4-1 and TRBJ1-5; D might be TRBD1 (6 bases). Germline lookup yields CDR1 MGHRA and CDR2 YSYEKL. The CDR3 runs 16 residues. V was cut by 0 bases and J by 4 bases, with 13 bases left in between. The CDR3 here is CASSQDRSRGNQPQHF. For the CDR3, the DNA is TGCGCCAGCAGCCAAGATCGTAGCAGGGGTAATCAGCCCCAGCATTTT.

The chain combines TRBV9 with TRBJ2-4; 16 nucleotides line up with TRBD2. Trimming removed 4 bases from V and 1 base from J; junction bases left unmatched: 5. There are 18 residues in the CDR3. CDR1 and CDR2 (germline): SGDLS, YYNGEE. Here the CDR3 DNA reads TGTGCCAGCAGCACGGGACTAGCGGGAGGGTGGGCCAAAAACATTCAGTACTTC. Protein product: CASSTGLAGGWAKNIQYF.

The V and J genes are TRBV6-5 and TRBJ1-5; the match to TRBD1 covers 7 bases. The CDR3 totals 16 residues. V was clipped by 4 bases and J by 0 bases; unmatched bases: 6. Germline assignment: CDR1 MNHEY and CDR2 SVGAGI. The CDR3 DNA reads TGTGCCAGCAGTTCACCAGGGGGATATAGCAATCAGCCCCAGCATTTT. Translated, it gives CASSSPGGYSNQPQHF.

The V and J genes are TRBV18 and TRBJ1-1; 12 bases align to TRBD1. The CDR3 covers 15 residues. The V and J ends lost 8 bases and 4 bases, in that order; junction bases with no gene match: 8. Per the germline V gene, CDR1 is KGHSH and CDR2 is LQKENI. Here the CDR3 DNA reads TGTGCCAGCAAAGGGACAGGGGGCCGGAGCACTGAAGCTTTCTTT. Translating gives CASKGTGGRSTEAFF.

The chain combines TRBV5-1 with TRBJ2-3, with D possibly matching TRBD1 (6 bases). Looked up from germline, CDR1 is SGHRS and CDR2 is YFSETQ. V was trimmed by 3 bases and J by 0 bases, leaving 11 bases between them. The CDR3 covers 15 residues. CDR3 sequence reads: CASSWGTTSTDTQYF. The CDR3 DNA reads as TGCGCCAGCAGCTGGGGGACAACTAGCACAGATACGCAGTATTTT.

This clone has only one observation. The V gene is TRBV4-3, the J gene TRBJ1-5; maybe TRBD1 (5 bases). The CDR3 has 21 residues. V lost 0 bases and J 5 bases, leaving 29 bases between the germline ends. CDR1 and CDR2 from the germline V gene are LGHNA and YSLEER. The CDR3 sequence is CASSQDWGGSQLDSEYQPQHF. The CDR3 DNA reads TGCGCCAGCAGCCAAGATTGGGGGGGGAGCCAACTGGATTCGGAATATCAGCCCCAGCATTTT.

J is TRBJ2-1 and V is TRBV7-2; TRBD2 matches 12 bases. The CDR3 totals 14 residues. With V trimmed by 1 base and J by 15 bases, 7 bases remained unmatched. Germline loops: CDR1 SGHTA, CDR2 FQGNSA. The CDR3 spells CASSLEASGRALFF. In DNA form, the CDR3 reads TGTGCCAGCAGCTTAGAGGCTAGCGGGAGGGCCCTGTTCTTC.

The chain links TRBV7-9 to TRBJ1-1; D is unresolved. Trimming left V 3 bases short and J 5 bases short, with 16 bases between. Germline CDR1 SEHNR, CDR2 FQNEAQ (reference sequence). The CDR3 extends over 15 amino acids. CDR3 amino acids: CASSFPNGRETEAFF. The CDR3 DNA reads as TGTGCCAGCAGCTTCCCTAATGGACGGGAGACTGAAGCTTTCTTT.

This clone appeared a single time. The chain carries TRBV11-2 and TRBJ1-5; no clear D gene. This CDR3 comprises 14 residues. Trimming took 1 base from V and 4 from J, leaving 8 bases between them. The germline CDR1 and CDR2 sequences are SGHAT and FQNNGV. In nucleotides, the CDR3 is TGTGCCAGCAGCTTAGTCGGAGAAAATCAGCCCCAGCATTTT. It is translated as CASSLVGENQPQHF.

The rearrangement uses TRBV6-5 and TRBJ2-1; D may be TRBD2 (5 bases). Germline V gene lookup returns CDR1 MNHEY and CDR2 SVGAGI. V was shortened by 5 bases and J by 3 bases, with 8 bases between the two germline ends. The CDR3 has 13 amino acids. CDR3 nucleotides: TGTGCCAGCAGTCGAACTAGCTACAATGAGCAGTTCTTC. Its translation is CASSRTSYNEQFF.

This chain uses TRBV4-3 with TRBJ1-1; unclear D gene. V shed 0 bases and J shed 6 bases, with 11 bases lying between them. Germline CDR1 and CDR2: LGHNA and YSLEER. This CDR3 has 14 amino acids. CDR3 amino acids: CASSQESTGAEAFF. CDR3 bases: TGCGCCAGCAGCCAAGAGTCGACGGGAGCTGAAGCTTTCTTT.

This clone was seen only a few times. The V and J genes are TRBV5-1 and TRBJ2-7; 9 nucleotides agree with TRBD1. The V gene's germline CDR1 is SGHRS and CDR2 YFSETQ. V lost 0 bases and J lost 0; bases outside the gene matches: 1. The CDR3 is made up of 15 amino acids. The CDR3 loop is CASSLVQGASYEQYF. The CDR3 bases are TGCGCCAGCAGCTTGGTACAGGGGGCCTCCTACGAGCAGTACTTC. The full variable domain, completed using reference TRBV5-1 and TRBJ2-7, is KAGVTQTPRYLIKTRGQQVTLSCSPISGHRSVSWYQQTPGQGLQFLFEYFSETQRNKGNFPGRFSGRQFSNSRSEMNVSTLELGDSALYLCASSLVQGASYEQYFGPGTRLTVT.

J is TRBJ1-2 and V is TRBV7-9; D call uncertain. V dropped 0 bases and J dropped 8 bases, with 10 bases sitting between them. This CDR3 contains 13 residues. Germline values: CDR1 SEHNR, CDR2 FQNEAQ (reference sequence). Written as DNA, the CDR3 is TGTGCCAGCAGCTTAGCCCCGTCTTCGGGCTACACCTTC. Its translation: CASSLAPSSGYTF.

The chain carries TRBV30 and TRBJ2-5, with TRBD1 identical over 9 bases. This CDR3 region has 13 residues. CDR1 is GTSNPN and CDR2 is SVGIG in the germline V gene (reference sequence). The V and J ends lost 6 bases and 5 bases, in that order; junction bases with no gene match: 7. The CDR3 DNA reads TGTGCCTGCGCACAGGGGGCGGTGGAGACCCAGTACTTC. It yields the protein CACAQGAVETQYF.

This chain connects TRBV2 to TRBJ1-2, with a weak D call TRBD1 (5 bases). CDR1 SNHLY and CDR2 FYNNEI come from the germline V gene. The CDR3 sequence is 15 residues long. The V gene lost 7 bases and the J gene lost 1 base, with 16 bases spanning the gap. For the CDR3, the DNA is TGTGCCAGCACCAATAGACAGACTCTTAACTATGGCTACACCTTC. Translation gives CASTNRQTLNYGYTF.

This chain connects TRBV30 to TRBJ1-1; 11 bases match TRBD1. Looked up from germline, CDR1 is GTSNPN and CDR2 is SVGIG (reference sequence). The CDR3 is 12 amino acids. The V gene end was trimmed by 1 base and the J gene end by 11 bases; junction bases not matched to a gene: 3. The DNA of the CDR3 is TGTGCCTGGAGTGGGACAGGGGGCAGGGCTTTCTTT. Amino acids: CAWSGTGGRAFF.

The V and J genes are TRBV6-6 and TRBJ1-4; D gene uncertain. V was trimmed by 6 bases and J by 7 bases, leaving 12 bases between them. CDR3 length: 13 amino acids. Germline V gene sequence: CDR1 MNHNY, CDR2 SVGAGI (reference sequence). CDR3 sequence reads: CASRRAPGEKLFF. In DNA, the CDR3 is TGTGCCAGCAGGAGGGCGCCTGGTGAAAAACTGTTTTTT.

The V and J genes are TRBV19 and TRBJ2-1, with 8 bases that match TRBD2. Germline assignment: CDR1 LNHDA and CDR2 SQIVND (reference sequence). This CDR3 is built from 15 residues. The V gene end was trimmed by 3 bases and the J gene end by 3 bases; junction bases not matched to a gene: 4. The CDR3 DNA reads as TGTGCCAGTAGTATGATAGCGGGAAACTACAATGAGCAGTTCTTC. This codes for CASSMIAGNYNEQFF.

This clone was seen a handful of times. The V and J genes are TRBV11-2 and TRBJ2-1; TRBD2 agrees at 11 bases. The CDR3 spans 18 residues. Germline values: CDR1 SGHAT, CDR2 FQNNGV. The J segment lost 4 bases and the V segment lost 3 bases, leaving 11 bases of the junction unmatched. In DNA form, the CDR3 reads TGTGCCAGCAGCTTGGAGCTAGCGGGAGGAGCCTCTTACAATGAGCAGTTCTTC. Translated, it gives CASSLELAGGASYNEQFF.

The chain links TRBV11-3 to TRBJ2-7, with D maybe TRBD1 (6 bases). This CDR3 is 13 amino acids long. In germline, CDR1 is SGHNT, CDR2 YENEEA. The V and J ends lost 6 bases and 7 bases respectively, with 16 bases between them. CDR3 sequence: CASSPTGFLEQYF. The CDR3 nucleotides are TGTGCCAGCAGTCCAACAGGGTTCCTAGAGCAGTACTTC.

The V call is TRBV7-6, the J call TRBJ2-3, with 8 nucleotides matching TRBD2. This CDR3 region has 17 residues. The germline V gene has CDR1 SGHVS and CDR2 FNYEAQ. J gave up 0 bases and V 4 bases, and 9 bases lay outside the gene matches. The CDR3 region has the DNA TGTGCCAGCAGCTCCTTGGCGGGGGGAGTTAGCACAGATACGCAGTATTTT. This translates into CASSSLAGGVSTDTQYF. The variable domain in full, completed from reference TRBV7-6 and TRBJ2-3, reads GAGVSQSPRYKVTKRGQDVALRCDPISGHVSLYWYRQALGQGPEFLTYFNYEAQQDKSGLPNDRFSAERPEGSISTLTIQRTEQRDSAMYRCASSSLAGGVSTDTQYFGPGTRLTVL.